What follows are 32 T cell receptor beta chains derived from one specimen sequenced in a study of T cell responses to AZD1222 COVID-19 vaccine. Profiling relied on immunoSEQ multiplex PCR, and the TCRdb table lists in-frame clones only, not all of them. The sample has about 130,000 clones, around 87% seen once. Sequencing used peripheral blood, obtained on day 0 of AZD1222 vaccination. All receptors come from an adult in good health.

The rearrangement links TRBV28 to TRBJ1-2; 8 bases line up with TRBD1. CDR3 length: 14 amino acids. Germline V CDR1 and CDR2: MDHEN, SYDVKM. After removal of 4 bases from V and 6 bases from J, the junction contained 7 bases not matched to a gene. As DNA, the CDR3 is TGTGCCAGCAGTTCCTCGGGGACAGGCGATGGCTACACCTTC. Its protein is CASSSSGTGDGYTF.

The rearrangement links TRBV19 to TRBJ1-2; 7 positions match TRBD1. The CDR3 extends over 13 amino acids. Trimming removed 5 bases from V and 8 bases from J; junction bases left unmatched: 8. Germline CDR1 LNHDA, CDR2 SQIVND (reference sequence). The CDR3 DNA sequence: TGTGCCAGTAGTGCCCCCGACAGGGTGGGCTACACCTTC. This codes for CASSAPDRVGYTF.

This chain joins TRBV28 and TRBJ1-5, with D unresolved. Per germline, CDR1 MDHEN and CDR2 SYDVKM. V dropped 4 bases and J dropped 10 bases, with 11 bases sitting between them. The CDR3 covers 12 residues. The CDR3 sequence is CASSSRPDPQHF. The CDR3 DNA follows: TGTGCCAGCAGTTCCCGACCTGACCCCCAGCATTTT.

V is TRBV2 and J is TRBJ1-2, with D tentatively TRBD1 (5 bases). Germline V gives CDR1 SNHLY, CDR2 FYNNEI. CDR3 length: 14 amino acids. V was pared by 3 bases and J by 1 base, with 9 bases between. DNA for the CDR3: TGTGCCAGCAGTGACCGGCAGGGTAACTATGGCTACACCTTC. It is translated as CASSDRQGNYGYTF.

The rearrangement uses TRBV6-1 and TRBJ1-3; the D gene is possibly TRBD1 (6 bases). V was cut by 2 bases and J by 5 bases, with 10 bases left in between. Germline lookup yields CDR1 MNHNS and CDR2 SASEGT. There are 14 residues in the CDR3. CDR3 nucleotides: TGTGCCAGCAGTGAAAAGGGGGAGAGAAACACCATATATTTT. The encoded protein is CASSEKGERNTIYF.

The V gene is TRBV28, the J gene TRBJ1-1; no reliable D call. Trimming shortened V by 7 bases and J by 1 base, and 13 bases separated the two germline ends. The CDR3 spans 14 residues. Germline CDR1 and CDR2: MDHEN and SYDVKM. The CDR3 reads CASTKTGQNTEAFF. CDR3 nucleotide sequence: TGTGCCAGCACCAAAACTGGTCAGAACACTGAAGCTTTCTTT.

This chain joins TRBV5-1 and TRBJ1-2; D is ambiguous. Deletions cut 0 bases from V and 8 bases from J, with 14 bases between. Germline V gene data show CDR1 as SGHRS and CDR2 as YFSETQ. CDR3 length: 14 residues. CDR3 region: CASSLAGQRGGYTF. The CDR3 nucleotides read TGCGCCAGCAGCTTGGCCGGGCAAAGAGGCGGCTACACCTTC.

This chain links TRBV30 with TRBJ1-1; TRBD1 might be the D (5 bases). Germline V gene sequence: CDR1 GTSNPN, CDR2 SVGIG (reference sequence). V shed 1 base and J shed 1 base, with 10 bases lying between them. CDR3 length: 14 residues. CDR3 protein: CAWSAGLGNTEAFF. For the CDR3, the DNA is TGTGCCTGGAGTGCGGGGCTGGGGAACACTGAAGCTTTCTTT.

The chain links TRBV28 to TRBJ2-7, with TRBD2 matching over 10 bases. The germline CDR1 and CDR2 sequences are MDHEN and SYDVKM. This CDR3 spans 14 amino acids. The junction had 8 bases not matched to a gene; V was cut back by 6 bases and J by 6 bases. CDR3 residues: CASSPGTSVPEQYF. Here the CDR3 DNA reads TGTGCCAGCAGCCCCGGGACTAGCGTTCCCGAGCAGTACTTC.

The chain joins TRBV6-6 to TRBJ2-2, with TRBD2 as a possible D gene (7 bases). V was clipped by 7 bases and J by 6 bases, with 18 bases between them. From germline, CDR1 is MNHNY and CDR2 SVGAGI (reference sequence). CDR3 size: 15 residues. As DNA, the CDR3 is TGTGCCAGCATCCTCCATGGGGGGGCCGCCGGGGAGCTGTTTTTT. Protein sequence: CASILHGGAAGELFF.

The chain couples TRBV7-9 to TRBJ1-2; tentative D call: TRBD1 (6 bases). The V end lost 7 bases, the J end lost 0 bases, and 15 bases lay between the germline ends. Germline lookup yields CDR1 SEHNR and CDR2 FQNEAQ (reference sequence). The CDR3 is 15 amino acids. In nucleotides, the CDR3 is TGTGCCAGCACCCGGGGGGGCGACTCTAACTATGGCTACACCTTC. It codes for CASTRGGDSNYGYTF. Full variable domain (missing parts from reference TRBV7-9 and TRBJ1-2): DTGVSQNPRHKITKRGQNVTFRCDPISEHNRLYWYRQTLGQGPEFLTYFQNEAQLEKSRLLSDRFSAERPKGSFSTLEIQRTEQGDSAMYLCASTRGGDSNYGYTFGSGTRLTVV.

This rearrangement joins TRBV19 to TRBJ2-1; D remains ambiguous. CDR3 length: 13 residues. Germline V CDR1 and CDR2: LNHDA, SQIVND (reference sequence). The germline V and J ends were trimmed by 3 bases and 5 bases, with 8 bases remaining between them. The DNA for the CDR3 is TGTGCCAGTAGTATCACAGTGGACAATGAGCAGTTCTTC. It yields the protein CASSITVDNEQFF.

The J gene is TRBJ1-5, the V gene TRBV27; D not resolved. V lost 2 bases to trimming and J lost 2 bases, with 10 bases between them. The CDR3 is 15 amino acids. The germline V gene has CDR1 MNHEY and CDR2 SMNVEV (reference sequence). The CDR3 coding sequence is TGTGCCAGCAGTTTAAAGGGTTTGGGCAATCAGCCCCAGCATTTT. Residues: CASSLKGLGNQPQHF.

The V and J genes are TRBV28 and TRBJ1-5; no clear D. Germline lookup yields CDR1 MDHEN and CDR2 SYDVKM. This CDR3 comprises 14 residues. Trimming pared 2 bases from V and 5 bases from J, leaving 10 bases between. Written as DNA, the CDR3 is TGTGCCAGCAGTTTACAAGGGCGGCATCAGCCCCAGCATTTT. This encodes CASSLQGRHQPQHF.

This rearrangement joins TRBV5-1 to TRBJ1-5; no definite D call. In germline, CDR1 is SGHRS, CDR2 YFSETQ. The CDR3 length is 14 residues. With 0 bases removed from V and 0 bases from J, the gap between germline ends came to 4 bases. CDR3 in DNA: TGCGCCAGCAGCTTGGGAGGTAGCAATCAGCCCCAGCATTTT. This gives the protein CASSLGGSNQPQHF. Looking up the rest from reference TRBV5-1 and TRBJ1-5 gives the full variable domain: KAGVTQTPRYLIKTRGQQVTLSCSPISGHRSVSWYQQTPGQGLQFLFEYFSETQRNKGNFPGRFSGRQFSNSRSEMNVSTLELGDSALYLCASSLGGSNQPQHFGDGTRLSIL.

This chain links TRBV30 with TRBJ2-3; TRBD1 aligns across 9 bases. The trim removed 3 bases at V and 6 bases at J, leaving 7 bases unmatched. From germline, CDR1 is GTSNPN and CDR2 SVGIG (reference sequence). The CDR3 length is 14 residues. CDR3 region: CAWRGTGSGDTQYF. CDR3 bases: TGTGCCTGGAGGGGGACAGGGAGTGGGGATACGCAGTATTTT.

This rearrangement joins TRBV6-1 to TRBJ1-5; the match to TRBD1 covers 8 bases. The CDR3 is made up of 15 amino acids. CDR1 and CDR2 from the germline V gene are MNHNS and SASEGT. Germline trimming cut 10 bases from V and 3 bases from J; bases unmatched to any gene: 11. The CDR3 nucleotides are TGTGCCACCTGGACCACGGACAGGGACAATCAGCCCCAGCATTTT. Translation: CATWTTDRDNQPQHF.

The V and J genes are TRBV9 and TRBJ2-2; 7 nucleotides match TRBD1. The germline V gene has CDR1 SGDLS and CDR2 YYNGEE. Trimming cost V 2 bases and J 4 bases; bases outside gene matches: 5. The CDR3 contains 15 residues. CDR3 DNA sequence: TGTGCCAGCAGCGTCGACAGGGTTAGCACCGGGGAGCTGTTTTTT. This encodes CASSVDRVSTGELFF.

Written as DNA, the CDR3 is TGTGCCAGCAGCCGAGGGGGCGTGAACACTGAAGCTTTCTTT. Encoded protein: CASSRGGVNTEAFF. The chain uses TRBV7-3 and TRBJ1-1; TRBD1 agrees at 7 bases. V shed 5 bases and J 0 bases; nucleotides not matched to a gene: 3. CDR1 is SGHTA and CDR2 is FQGTGA in the germline V gene. CDR3 length: 14 residues.

The V gene is TRBV5-4, the J gene TRBJ2-1; 7 positions match TRBD1. The length of the CDR3 is 15 residues. Per the germline V gene, CDR1 is SGHNT and CDR2 is YYREEE (reference sequence). V lost 4 bases and J lost 5; bases outside the gene matches: 9. The CDR3 DNA is TGTGCCAGCAGCCTCCCGACAGGGAACGACAATGAGCAGTTCTTC. Translated, it gives CASSLPTGNDNEQFF. Full variable domain (rest looked up from reference TRBV5-4 and TRBJ2-1): ETGVTQSPTHLIKTRGQQVTLRCSSQSGHNTVSWYQQALGQGPQFIFQYYREEENGRGNFPPRFSGLQFPNYSSELNVNALELDDSALYLCASSLPTGNDNEQFFGPGTRLTVL.

This chain links TRBV6-6 with TRBJ2-7, with 11 bases fitting TRBD1. Germline V gives CDR1 MNHNY, CDR2 SVGAGI (reference sequence). Losses at the gene ends were 6 bases for V and 7 bases for J; bases not matched to a gene: 8. The length of the CDR3 is 14 residues. The CDR3 is CASSPGTGGREQYF. The DNA for the CDR3 is TGTGCCAGCAGCCCCGGGACAGGGGGAAGAGAGCAGTACTTC.

The chain recombines TRBV5-1 with TRBJ2-7; tentatively, D is TRBD1 (6 bases). CDR1 is SGHRS, CDR2 YFSETQ, per germline. This CDR3 has 13 amino acids. Trimming cost V 2 bases and J 4 bases, with 10 bases left between them. This CDR3 reads CASSFGTNYEQYF. The CDR3 nucleotides are TGCGCCAGCAGCTTCGGGACAAATTACGAGCAGTACTTC.

The genes are TRBV10-3 and TRBJ2-7, with unresolved D. This CDR3 has 11 amino acids. The germline V gene encodes CDR1 ENHRY and CDR2 SYGVKD. V was clipped by 4 bases and J by 5 bases, with 6 bases between them. The CDR3 is CAISVSDEQYF. The CDR3 region has the DNA TGTGCCATCAGTGTGTCCGACGAGCAGTACTTC.

The rearrangement uses TRBV5-1 and TRBJ2-7; TRBD2 is a possible D gene (5 bases). The CDR3 covers 14 residues. Trimming stripped 4 bases from V and 0 bases from J, with 11 bases between. The germline CDR1 and CDR2 sequences are SGHRS and YFSETQ. CDR3 coding DNA: TGCGCCAGCAGCCCGCAAGGGAGCTCCTACGAGCAGTACTTC. Amino acid sequence: CASSPQGSSYEQYF.

This clone has a single count. The V gene is TRBV5-1, the J gene TRBJ2-2; possibly TRBD1 for D (6 bases). The V end was cut by 3 bases, the J end by 6 bases, with 18 bases between. This CDR3 region has 16 residues. CDR1 is SGHRS and CDR2 is YFSETQ in the germline V gene. CDR3 bases: TGCGCCAGCAGCTACCCCGGGACACCGGGGCCCGGGGAGCTGTTTTTT. This encodes CASSYPGTPGPGELFF.

Only one count was recorded for this clone. V and J are TRBV5-1 and TRBJ2-2; tentatively, D is TRBD1 (6 bases). The CDR3 runs 14 residues. Germline CDR1 reads SGHRS; CDR2 reads YFSETQ. V dropped 0 bases and J dropped 3 bases, with 6 bases sitting between them. The CDR3 bases are TGCGCCAGCAGCTTGGAGGGGGACACCGGGGAGCTGTTTTTT. It codes for CASSLEGDTGELFF.

The chain combines TRBV5-4 with TRBJ2-1; 11 bases match TRBD1. The CDR3 consists of 15 residues. Unmatched junction bases numbered 2, after V lost 0 bases and J lost 6 bases. Germline loops: CDR1 SGHNT, CDR2 YYREEE (reference sequence). CDR3 sequence: CASSLGGTGGNEQFF. CDR3 nucleotides: TGTGCCAGCAGCTTGGGTGGGACAGGGGGCAATGAGCAGTTCTTC.

The V call is TRBV18, the J call TRBJ2-5; D may be TRBD2 (6 bases). Germline CDR1 reads KGHSH; CDR2 reads LQKENI. V shed 3 bases and J shed 7 bases, with 9 bases lying between them. This CDR3 has 12 amino acids. The CDR3 protein is CASSPGGPTQYF. For the CDR3, the DNA is TGTGCCAGCTCACCGGGGGGTCCGACCCAGTACTTC. Full variable domain (rest looked up from reference TRBV18 and TRBJ2-5): NAGVMQNPRHLVRRRGQEARLRCSPMKGHSHVYWYRQLPEEGLKFMVYLQKENIIDESGMPKERFSAEFPKEGPSILRIQQVVRGDSAAYFCASSPGGPTQYFGPGTRLLVL.

This chain uses TRBV4-1 with TRBJ1-6; possible D gene TRBD1, 6 bases. Trimming removed 2 bases from V and 5 bases from J, with 10 bases in between. The CDR3 runs to 15 residues. In germline, CDR1 is MGHRA, CDR2 YSYEKL. The DNA of the CDR3 is TGCGCCAGCAGCCAAACAGGGAGCGATAATTCACCCCTCCACTTT. Residues: CASSQTGSDNSPLHF.

This clone was seen only a few times. This chain joins TRBV28 and TRBJ1-5, with D hard to call. The CDR3 totals 14 residues. V lost 3 bases, J lost 3 bases, and 9 bases lay in between. CDR1 and CDR2 from the germline V gene are MDHEN and SYDVKM. The CDR3 DNA sequence: TGTGCCAGCAGTTTTAGGCATTTCAATCAGCCCCAGCATTTT. Its translation is CASSFRHFNQPQHF.

This clone was seen just once. The CDR3 here is CASRPGSKDSPLHF. The CDR3 coding sequence is TGTGCCAGCAGACCTGGATCGAAGGATTCACCCCTCCACTTT. The V call is TRBV6-5, the J call TRBJ1-6; D call uncertain. The CDR3 contains 14 residues. The V end was cut by 6 bases, the J end by 8 bases, with 14 bases between. Germline V lookup: CDR1 MNHEY, CDR2 SVGAGI.

This chain links TRBV10-2 with TRBJ2-2; D is perhaps TRBD1 or TRBD2 (6 bases each). With 7 bases removed from V and 1 base from J, the gap between germline ends came to 16 bases. CDR1 is WSHSY, CDR2 SAAADI, per germline. The CDR3 is made up of 16 amino acids. The CDR3 loop is CASTDGGGGNTGELFF. The CDR3 region has the DNA TGCGCCAGCACCGATGGAGGGGGAGGGAACACCGGGGAGCTGTTTTTT.